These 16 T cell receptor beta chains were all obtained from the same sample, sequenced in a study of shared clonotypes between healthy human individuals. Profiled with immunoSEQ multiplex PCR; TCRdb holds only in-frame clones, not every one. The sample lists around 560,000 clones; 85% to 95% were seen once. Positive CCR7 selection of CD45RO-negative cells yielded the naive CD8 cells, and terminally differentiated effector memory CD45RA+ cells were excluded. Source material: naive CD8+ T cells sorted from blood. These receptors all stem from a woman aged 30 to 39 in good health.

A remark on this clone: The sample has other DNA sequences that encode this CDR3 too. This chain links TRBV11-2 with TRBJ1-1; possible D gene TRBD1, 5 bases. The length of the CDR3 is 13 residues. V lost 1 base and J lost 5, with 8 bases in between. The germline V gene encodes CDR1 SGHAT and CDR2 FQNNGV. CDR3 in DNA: TGTGCCAGCAGCTTAGGAGGGGATACTGAAGCTTTCTTT. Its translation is CASSLGGDTEAFF.

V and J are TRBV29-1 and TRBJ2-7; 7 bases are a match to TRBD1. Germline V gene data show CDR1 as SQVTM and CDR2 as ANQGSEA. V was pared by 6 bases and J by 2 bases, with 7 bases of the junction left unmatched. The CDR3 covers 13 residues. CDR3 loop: CSVKGDRPYEQYF. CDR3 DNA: TGCAGCGTGAAAGGGGACAGACCCTACGAGCAGTACTTC.

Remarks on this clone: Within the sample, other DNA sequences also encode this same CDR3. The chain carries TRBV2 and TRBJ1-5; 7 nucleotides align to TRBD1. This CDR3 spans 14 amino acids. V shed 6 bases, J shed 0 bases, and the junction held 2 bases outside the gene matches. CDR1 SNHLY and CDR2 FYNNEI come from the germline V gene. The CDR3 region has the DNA TGTGCCAGCAGCGGGACAGATAGCAATCAGCCCCAGCATTTT. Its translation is CASSGTDSNQPQHF.

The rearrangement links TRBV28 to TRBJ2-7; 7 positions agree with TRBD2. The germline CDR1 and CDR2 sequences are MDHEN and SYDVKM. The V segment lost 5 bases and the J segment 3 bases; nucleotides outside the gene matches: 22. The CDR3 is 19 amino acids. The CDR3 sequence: CASSRTMPPSVRERYEQYF. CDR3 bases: TGTGCCAGCAGTCGTACCATGCCACCCTCGGTGCGGGAGCGCTACGAGCAGTACTTC. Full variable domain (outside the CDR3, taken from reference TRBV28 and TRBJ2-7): DVKVTQSSRYLVKRTGEKVFLECVQDMDHENMFWYRQDPGLGLRLIYFSYDVKMKEKGDIPEGYSVSREKKERFSLILESASTNQTSMYLCASSRTMPPSVRERYEQYFGPGTRLTVT.

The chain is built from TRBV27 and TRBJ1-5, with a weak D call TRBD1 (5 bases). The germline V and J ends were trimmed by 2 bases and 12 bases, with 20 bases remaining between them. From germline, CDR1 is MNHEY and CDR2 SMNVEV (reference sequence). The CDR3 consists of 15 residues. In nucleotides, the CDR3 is TGTGCCAGCAGTTTAGGACACCCGATGCGGCTTGGCCAGCATTTT. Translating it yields CASSLGHPMRLGQHF.

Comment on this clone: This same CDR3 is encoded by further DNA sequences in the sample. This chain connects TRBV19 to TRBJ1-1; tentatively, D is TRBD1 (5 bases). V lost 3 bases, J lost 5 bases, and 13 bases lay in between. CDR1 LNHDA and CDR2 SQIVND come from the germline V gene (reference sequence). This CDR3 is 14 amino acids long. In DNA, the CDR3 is TGTGCCAGTAGTATTCAGGGAAGGAATACTGAAGCTTTCTTT. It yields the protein CASSIQGRNTEAFF.

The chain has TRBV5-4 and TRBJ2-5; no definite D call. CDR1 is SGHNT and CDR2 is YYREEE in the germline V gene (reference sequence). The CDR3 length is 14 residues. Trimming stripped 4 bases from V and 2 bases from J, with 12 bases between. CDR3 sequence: CASSPRTEQETQYF. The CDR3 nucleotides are TGTGCCAGCAGCCCGCGGACCGAACAAGAGACCCAGTACTTC.

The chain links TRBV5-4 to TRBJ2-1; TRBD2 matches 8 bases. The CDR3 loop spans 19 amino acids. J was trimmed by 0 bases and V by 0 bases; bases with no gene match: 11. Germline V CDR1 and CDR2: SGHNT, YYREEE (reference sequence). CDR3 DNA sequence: TGTGCCAGCAGCTTGGCCGCGGGGGGAATCCAGAGCTCCTACAATGAGCAGTTCTTC. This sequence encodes CASSLAAGGIQSSYNEQFF.

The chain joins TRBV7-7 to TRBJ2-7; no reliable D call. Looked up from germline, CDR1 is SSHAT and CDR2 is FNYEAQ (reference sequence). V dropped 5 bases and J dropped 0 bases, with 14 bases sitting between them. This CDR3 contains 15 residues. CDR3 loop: CASSPSDGLSYEQYF. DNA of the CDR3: TGTGCCAGCAGCCCTAGTGACGGCCTCTCCTACGAGCAGTACTTC.

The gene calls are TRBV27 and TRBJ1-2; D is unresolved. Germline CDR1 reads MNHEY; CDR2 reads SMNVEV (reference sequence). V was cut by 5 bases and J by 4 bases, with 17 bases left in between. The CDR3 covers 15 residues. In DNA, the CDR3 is TGTGCCAGCAGTGTCATAGGTGGAGGCAGCTATGGCTACACCTTC. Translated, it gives CASSVIGGGSYGYTF.

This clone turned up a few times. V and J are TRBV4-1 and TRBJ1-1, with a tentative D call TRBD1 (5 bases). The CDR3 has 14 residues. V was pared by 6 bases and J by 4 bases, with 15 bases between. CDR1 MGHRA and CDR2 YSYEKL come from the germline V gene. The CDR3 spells CASRQQENPTEAFF. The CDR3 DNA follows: TGCGCCAGCAGACAACAGGAGAACCCCACTGAAGCTTTCTTT.

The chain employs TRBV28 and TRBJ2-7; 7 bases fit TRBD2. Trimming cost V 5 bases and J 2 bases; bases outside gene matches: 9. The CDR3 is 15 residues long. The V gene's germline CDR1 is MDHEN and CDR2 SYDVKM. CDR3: CASSIGTNSPYEQYF. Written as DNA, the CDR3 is TGTGCCAGCAGTATAGGGACTAATTCTCCCTACGAGCAGTACTTC.

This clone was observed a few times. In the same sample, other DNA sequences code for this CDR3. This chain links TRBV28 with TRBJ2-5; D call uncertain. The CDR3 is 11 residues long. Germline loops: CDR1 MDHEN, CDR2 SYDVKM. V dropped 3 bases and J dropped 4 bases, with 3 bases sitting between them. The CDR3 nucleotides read TGTGCCAGCAGTTTTGGAGAGACCCAGTACTTC. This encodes CASSFGETQYF.

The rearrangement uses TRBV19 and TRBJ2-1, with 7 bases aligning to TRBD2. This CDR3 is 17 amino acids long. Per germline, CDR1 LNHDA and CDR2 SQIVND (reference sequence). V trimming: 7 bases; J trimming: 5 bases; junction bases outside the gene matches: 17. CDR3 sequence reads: CASTPWTAGLPNNEQFF. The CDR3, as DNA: TGTGCCAGTACCCCGTGGACGGCGGGACTACCGAACAATGAGCAGTTCTTC.

The CDR3 nucleotides read TGTGCCAGCAGCTTAGGAATGGTCCAGACCCAGTACTTC. As protein: CASSLGMVQTQYF. The chain combines TRBV13 with TRBJ2-5; D uncertain. Per the germline V gene, CDR1 is PRHDT and CDR2 is FYEKMQ (reference sequence). The CDR3 covers 13 residues. V shed 0 bases and J shed 6 bases, with 8 bases lying between them. The variable domain in full, completed from reference TRBV13 and TRBJ2-5, reads AAGVIQSPRHLIKEKRETATLKCYPIPRHDTVYWYQQGPGQDPQFLISFYEKMQSDKGSIPDRFSAQQFSDYHSELNMSSLELGDSALYFCASSLGMVQTQYFGPGTRLLVL.

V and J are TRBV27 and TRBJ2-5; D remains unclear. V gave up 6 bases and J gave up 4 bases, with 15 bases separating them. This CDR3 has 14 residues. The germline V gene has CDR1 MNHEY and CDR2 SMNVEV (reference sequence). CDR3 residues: CASSLGLVAETQYF. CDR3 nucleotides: TGTGCCAGCAGCCTCGGGTTAGTTGCAGAGACCCAGTACTTC.